This T cell receptor beta chain emerged from a study of CD8 T cells in ankylosing spondylitis. Overall study findings and caveats: Certain motif variants had earlier appeared in reactive arthritis synovial fluid and blood. Ankylosing spondylitis blood appeared to be characterized by a TCR beta motif of about 8 highly homologous variants.

This clonotype was counted ten times or more. Its specificity is not known. This CDR3 has 14 amino acids. Germline V CDR1 and CDR2: SGHTA, FQGNSA. V lost 0 bases, J lost 6 bases, and 11 bases lay in between. Each TCR beta library was made by quantitative 5'-RACE that incorporated molecular barcodes. TCRdb re-called the 5' RACE reads through MiXCR, storing one row per CDR3 protein. This sample has 200,000 to 300,000 distinct CDR3 sequences, with 8% to 9% found just once. The chain is built from TRBV7-2 and TRBJ2-5; possible D gene TRBD2, 7 bases. Sample: blood, either unsorted or a sorted T cell fraction (not recorded which). The sequence came from a female donor with ankylosing spondylitis or in good health (not recorded which). CDR3 DNA sequence: TGTGCCAGCAGCTTAGCAGGGAGGGGGAAGACCCAGTACTTC. Residues: CASSLAGRGKTQYF.